This TCR beta chain was profiled in a study of T-cell memory formation after mild COVID-19. This clonotype came up a few times. No antigen is known for it. Study results and limitations: Within pre-infection memory, some responding clones were found, suggesting cross-reactive memory joined. Clones that got smaller from day 15 to 85 had even CD4/CD8, while clones growing later tipped toward CD4+.

Constant-segment-primed 5'RACE gave TCR alpha and TCR beta cDNA libraries with sample barcodes and UMIs. TCRdb reanalysed the 5' RACE reads using MiXCR and keeps one entry per CDR3 protein. Among about 270,000 distinct CDR3 sequences, roughly 18% were seen once, and the ten largest hold 23%. Trimming shortened V by 6 bases and J by 3 bases, and 23 bases separated the two germline ends. The CDR3 is made up of 17 amino acids. Germline V lookup: CDR1 MNHEY, CDR2 SVGEGT. This receptor was obtained from a man between 18 and 35 years old who had mild COVID-19 (a few samples of this study predate the infection). Cell type and time point are not known. The sample taken for sequencing was PBMCs or a T cell subset sorted from them (not recorded which). The V gene is TRBV6-2 or TRBV6-3, the J gene TRBJ1-1; possible D gene TRBD1, 6 bases. The CDR3 sequence is CASRNPLGGSTYTEAFF. CDR3 nucleotides: TGTGCCAGCAGAAACCCACTAGGGGGATCAACATACACTGAAGCTTTCTTT.